Included here is one TCR beta chain sequence, with context. The target of this receptor is not known. Within one base of it there is no much larger clone, and no base qualities were kept. This sample was included in a study of control samples from healthy donors and cancer patients (TCRdb year 2020). Receptor amplification or capture employed the immunoSEQ multiplex PCR assay. Not all clones reach the TCRdb copy of this immuneACCESS table, which keeps in-frame sequences only. Checked studies attribute under half of the gap to unresolved V genes and leave the rest unexplained. The sample table holds over 75,000 clones, of which 82% were seen once. The top ten hold about 2% of the sample. Between the V and J ends, shortened by 2 bases and 4 bases respectively, the junction contains 8 bases. CDR1 and CDR2 are drawn from the germline V gene: WSHSY, SAAADI. The CDR3, cysteine through phenylalanine, is 13 amino acids long. Only the CDR3 portion is preserved as DNA: 39 bases, with reading frame beginning at the first base.

Material for sequencing was blood. The chain joins TRBV10-2 to TRBJ1-2; a tentative D call is TRBD1 (6 bases match). The TCR was taken from a man between 60 and 75 years old in good health. The DNA sequence reads TGCGCCAGCAGTGAGGGCAGGGGCTATGGCTACACCTTC. Protein translation: CASSEGRGYGYTF.